This T cell receptor (beta chain) is from a study of cytomegalovirus exposure and HLA in healthy donors (TCRdb year 2017). At the level of the whole study: According to a later analysis, one platform produced both the 120 validation repertoires and the approximately 660 repertoires of the first cohort. Along with the 666-subject first cohort, a separate validation cohort of over a hundred different subjects was used. The study aimed to test whether signatures of past pathogen exposure could be identified by cataloging public T cell receptors. The study combined high-throughput TCR immunosequencing, statistical association of individual TCRs with disease status, and machine learning to predict cytomegalovirus infection status. Paper-wide results and their limitations: A total of about 150 TCR beta chains were listed by the study as associated with cytomegalovirus. All 120 or so repertoires were used to score co-occurrence in the validation cohort in a later analysis, because that analysis had no HLA typing for the cohort. According to the authors, the approach could potentially be generalized to other disease states and immunological phenotypes. The classifier was reported to diagnose cytomegalovirus status with high specificity and sensitivity in both the original and validation cohorts. Three of the identified cytomegalovirus-associated TCR beta chains were confirmed in vitro to be specific for cytomegalovirus antigens. A later analysis found that TCRs clustered in the first cohort also tended to co-occur in the 130 or so validation repertoires, with more than 90% of cluster scores above 0. Most TCR sequences were observed very rarely across donors, whereas some public TCRs were present in many individuals.

Concerning this clone: Its antigen remains undetermined. Qualities for individual bases were not recorded, and no much larger clone is one base off.

The donors were included in the validation cohort of approximately 130 subjects, a group kept apart from the roughly 670-subject first cohort. Libraries came from the immunoSEQ multiplex PCR assay. Regarding the original processing steps: A statistical classification framework was built to diagnose cytomegalovirus status from the catalog of TCR beta chain sequences. TCRdb holds this immuneACCESS table with in-frame rearrangements only. Some clones are missing; in checked studies, unresolved V genes explain under half, and the rest has no known cause. That table supplies the V and J calls and clone size; D and trimming were determined from the DNA. This sample holds more than 200,000 clones; roughly 87% were observed only once. Of the sample, around 3.3% falls within the top ten clones. The sequencing input was PBMCs. The clonotype originates from a woman aged 25 to 39 in good health and CMV-seronegative.

CDR3 reads: CASSSQRGLYEQYF. The DNA reads TGTGCCAGCAGCTCTCAGCGAGGACTCTACGAGCAGTACTTC. The sequence links TRBV7-2 to TRBJ2-7; the D gene is possibly TRBD2, with 5 bases matching. From cysteine to phenylalanine, the CDR3 is 14 amino acids long. The CDR3 DNA has 42 bases and is translated from base 1. As encoded in the germline V gene, CDR1 is SGHTA while CDR2 is FQGNSA. V is reduced by 4 bases and J by 3 bases, leaving a spacing of 13 bases between them.